This is a list of T cell receptor beta chains from one sample in a study of cytomegalovirus exposure and HLA in healthy donors. The method was immunoSEQ multiplex PCR; TCRdb's version includes in-frame clones alone and lacks a portion of them. The data contain roughly 260,000 clones, 90% of them singletons. Sequences were obtained from PBMCs. Receptor source: a woman between 18 and 29 years old in good health and CMV-seronegative. The CDR3 runs from the conserved cysteine through the conserved F or W. The D gene is left open where the match is weak. Size tells how often a clone was seen (once, few, many) or the class of an expanded clone, and some rows leave it out.

TRBV18	NA	NA	TRBJ2-7	TGTGCCAGCTCCCCGCCCCGGGACTTTCTGTCCTACGAGCAGTACTTC	CASSPPRDFLSYEQYF
TRBV6-1	NA	TRBD2	TRBJ2-1	TGTGCCAGCAAGACTAGCGGGGGGGACAATGAGCAGTTCTTC	CASKTSGGDNEQFF
TRBV4-3	NA	TRBD1	TRBJ2-2	TGCGCCAGCAGCCCTTTTCAGGGGGCGAACACCGGGGAGCTGTTTTTT	CASSPFQGANTGELFF
TRBV28	once	TRBD2	TRBJ2-3	TGTGCCAGCAGAGCGGGGGGGACAGATACGCAGTATTTT	CASRAGGTDTQYF
TRBV4-1	few	NA	TRBJ1-2	TGCGCCAGCAGCCAACCGGACCGGGACTTTAACTATGGCTACACCTTC	CASSQPDRDFNYGYTF
TRBV5-1	NA	NA	TRBJ1-4	TGCGCCAGCAGCTTGGAGGGGGCAACTAATGAAAAACTGTTTTTT	CASSLEGATNEKLFF
TRBV5-1	NA	NA	TRBJ2-2	TGCGCCAGCAGCTCGGAGGGCACCGGGGAGCTGTTTTTT	CASSSEGTGELFF
TRBV18	NA	NA	TRBJ2-6	TGTGCCAGCTCACCTCCGGGGTATGGGGCCAACGTCCTGACTTTC	CASSPPGYGANVLTF
TRBV27	NA	TRBD1	TRBJ1-6	TGTGCCAGCAGTTTATTTATGGGACAGACGAATTCACCCCTCCACTTT	CASSLFMGQTNSPLHF
TRBV5-1	once	NA	TRBJ1-2	TGCGCCAGCAGGCCAAAGGACAGTGCTAACTATGGCTACACCTTC	CASRPKDSANYGYTF
TRBV9	NA	NA	TRBJ2-2	TGTGCCAGCAGCGTTCAAGGGGCCTCGGCCGGGGAGCTGTTTTTT	CASSVQGASAGELFF
TRBV28	NA	NA	TRBJ1-2	TGTGCCAGCAGTTTGGTCAGGGGACAAACTAACTATGGCTACACCTTC	CASSLVRGQTNYGYTF
TRBV19	NA	TRBD2	TRBJ2-1	TGTGCCAGTAGTATAGGGCTAGCGGGGGGGAATGAGCAGTTCTTC	CASSIGLAGGNEQFF
TRBV7-2	NA	NA	TRBJ1-6	TGTGCCAGCAATGCGGGGTCCTATAATTCACCCCTCCACTTT	CASNAGSYNSPLHF
TRBV15	NA	TRBD1	TRBJ2-6	TGTGCCACCAGCAGAGCCAGGGACAGGGAATTTTCTGGGGCCAACGTCCTGACTTTC	CATSRARDREFSGANVLTF
TRBV6-1	NA	NA	TRBJ1-1	TGTGCCAGCAGTGTCGGACAGAACACTGAAGCTTTCTTT	CASSVGQNTEAFF
TRBV5-1	NA	TRBD2	TRBJ2-1	TGCGCCAGCAGCGTATCACTTCCGGGACTAGCGATCCATGAGCAGTTCTTC	CASSVSLPGLAIHEQFF
TRBV21-1	NA	NA	TRBJ1-5	TGTGCCAGGATCCCAGGGTTGAGCAATCAGCCCCAGCATTTT	CARIPGLSNQPQHF
TRBV5-4	NA	NA	TRBJ2-7	TGTGCCAGCAGCCGGGACACAAACTACGAGCAGTACTTC	CASSRDTNYEQYF
TRBV29-1	NA	NA	TRBJ2-7	TGCAGCGTTGACCGCGGGGACTCCTACGAGCAGTACTTC	CSVDRGDSYEQYF
TRBV27	NA	TRBD1	TRBJ1-6	TGTGCCAGCAGTTTAGGACAGGACCACTATAATTCACCCCTCCACTTT	CASSLGQDHYNSPLHF
TRBV27	NA	NA	TRBJ2-6	TGTGCCAGCAGTAAAAACAGGGCAGGTGGGGCCAACGTCCTGACTTTC	CASSKNRAGGANVLTF
TRBV5-6	once	NA	TRBJ1-1	TGTGCCAGCAGCTTGGATCTTGTTTGGCAGGAAGCTTTCTTT	CASSLDLVWQEAFF
TRBV6-5	NA	NA	TRBJ2-3	TGTGCCAGCAGTTTGATCCTCGGGACAAAAGCAGATACGCAGTATTTT	CASSLILGTKADTQYF
TRBV6-1	NA	TRBD2	TRBJ2-1	TGTGCCAGCAGTGGATATCTAGCGGGCCCCTACAATGAGCAGTTCTTC	CASSGYLAGPYNEQFF
TRBV5-8	once	NA	TRBJ1-4	TGTGCCAGCAACCGTTTGTCTCCTCACAGTGAAAAACTGTTTTTT	CASNRLSPHSEKLFF
TRBV28	NA	NA	TRBJ2-7	TGTGCCAGCAGTCCCGTCAGGGGTGGGTACGAGCAGTACTTC	CASSPVRGGYEQYF
TRBV2	NA	TRBD1	TRBJ1-2	TGTGCCAGCAGTGAGGGACAGGGATATGGCTACACCTTC	CASSEGQGYGYTF
TRBV27	once	NA	TRBJ1-2	TGTGCCAGCAGACCCATCATGCGGCGGAGGGATGGCTACACCTTC	CASRPIMRRRDGYTF
TRBV2	NA	TRBD1	TRBJ1-4	TGTGCCACCGGGACAGGAGTTGGCGAAAAACTGTTTTTT	CATGTGVGEKLFF
TRBV15	NA	NA	TRBJ1-5	TGTGCCACCAGCAGAGTCGATTCATTTGGAGGTCAGCCCCAGCATTTT	CATSRVDSFGGQPQHF
TRBV9	NA	NA	TRBJ1-6	TGTGCCAGCAGCGTAGCCTCAGGGAGGTACTATAATTCACCCCTCCACTTT	CASSVASGRYYNSPLHF
TRBV5-1	NA	TRBD1	TRBJ2-2	TGCGCCAGCAGCCCCCGACAGGGGGTTGGAACCGGGGAGCTGTTTTTT	CASSPRQGVGTGELFF
TRBV7-8	NA	NA	TRBJ2-2	TGTGCCAGCAGCTTAAAGCGAGGGAACACCGGGGAGCTGTTTTTT	CASSLKRGNTGELFF
TRBV27	NA	NA	TRBJ2-5	TGTGCCAGCAGCGGTAGGACAAACACGTACCAAGAGACCCAGTACTTC	CASSGRTNTYQETQYF
TRBV6-6	NA	NA	TRBJ1-1	TGTGCCAGCAGTTACGGGCAGGAAGCTTTCTTT	CASSYGQEAFF
TRBV5-1	NA	TRBD1	TRBJ2-3	TGCGCCAGCAGCTGGAGTAGAGGGGGCCGCACAGATACGCAGTATTTT	CASSWSRGGRTDTQYF
TRBV6-5	NA	NA	TRBJ2-5	TGTGCCAGCAGTTACAGGGGGGGCAGGGAGACCCAGTACTTC	CASSYRGGRETQYF
TRBV7-9	NA	TRBD1	TRBJ2-3	TGTGCCAGCAGCTCAACAGGGGGCGAGGTCACAGATACGCAGTATTTT	CASSSTGGEVTDTQYF
TRBV4-1	NA	TRBD1	TRBJ2-5	TGCGCCAGCAGCCACCGCCCGGGACAGGCCCAAGAGACCCAGTACTTC	CASSHRPGQAQETQYF
TRBV4-3	NA	NA	TRBJ1-5	TGCGCCAGCAGCCAAGATCTAGGGAGGGGGGCCCATCAGCCCCAGCATTTT	CASSQDLGRGAHQPQHF
TRBV19	NA	NA	TRBJ1-2	TGTGCCAGTAGTAATAGCGTGTATGGCTACACCTTC	CASSNSVYGYTF
TRBV9	NA	TRBD2	TRBJ2-2	TGTGCCAGCAGCGTACTAGCGGGGGGCCGCACCGGGGAGCTGTTTTTT	CASSVLAGGRTGELFF
TRBV4-1	NA	TRBD1	TRBJ1-2	TGCGCCAGCAGCTATGGACAGGGAGTCCTTAGCTATGGCTACACCTTC	CASSYGQGVLSYGYTF
TRBV19	NA	TRBD1	TRBJ2-5	TGTGCCAGTAGTATAGGGAAAAGGGGGCCGGAGAGTTTAGAGACCCAGTACTTC	CASSIGKRGPESLETQYF
TRBV7-3	NA	NA	TRBJ2-5	TGTGCCAGCAGTTCTCAAACGGGACTCACGGTGGAGACCCAGTACTTC	CASSSQTGLTVETQYF
TRBV5-6	NA	NA	TRBJ1-3	TGTGCCAGCAGCTTGATAGAGGCGGGAAACACCATATATTTT	CASSLIEAGNTIYF
TRBV9	NA	TRBD1	TRBJ1-1	TGTGCCAGCAGCGTCCGACAGGGGCTCGACACTGAAGCTTTCTTT	CASSVRQGLDTEAFF
TRBV7-9	few	TRBD1	TRBJ2-7	TGTGCCAGCAGCTCGCCCGGACAGGGGACGTACGAGCAGTACTTC	CASSSPGQGTYEQYF
TRBV5-1	NA	NA	TRBJ1-1	TGCGCCAGCAGCTCCGCTAGGGGAAGGGCTGAAGCTTTCTTT	CASSSARGRAEAFF
TRBV27	NA	TRBD1	TRBJ2-5	TGTGCCAGCAGAACCAACAGGGGGACGTACCAAGAGACCCAGTACTTC	CASRTNRGTYQETQYF
TRBV27	NA	NA	TRBJ2-2	TGTGCCAGCAGTCGAATTCTAGCGACCGGGGAGCTGTTTTTT	CASSRILATGELFF
TRBV27	NA	TRBD2	TRBJ2-1	TGTGCCAGCAGGAGCGGGGGCCACTACAATGAGCAGTTCTTC	CASRSGGHYNEQFF